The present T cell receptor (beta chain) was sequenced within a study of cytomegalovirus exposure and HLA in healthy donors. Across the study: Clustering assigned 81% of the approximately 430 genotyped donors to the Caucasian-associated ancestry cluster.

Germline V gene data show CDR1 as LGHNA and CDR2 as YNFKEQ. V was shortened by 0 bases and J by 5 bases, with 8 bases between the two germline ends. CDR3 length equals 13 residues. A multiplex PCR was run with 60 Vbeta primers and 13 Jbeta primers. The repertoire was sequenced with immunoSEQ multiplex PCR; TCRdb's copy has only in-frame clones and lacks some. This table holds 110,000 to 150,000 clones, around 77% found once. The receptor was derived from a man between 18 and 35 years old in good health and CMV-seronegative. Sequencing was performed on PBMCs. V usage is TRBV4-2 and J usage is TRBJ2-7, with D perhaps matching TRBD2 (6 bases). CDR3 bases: TGTGCCAGCAGCCAAGATTGGGGGGACGAGCAGTACTTC. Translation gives CASSQDWGDEQYF.